This TCR beta chain was observed in a study of blood T cells in healthy people across ages. For the second PCR, which ran for about 6 to 12 cycles, a sample-barcoded 5' primer and a J-beta primer mix were used. A template-switch adaptor with 12 random nucleotides tagged each cDNA molecule. TCRdb redid the calling of the 5' RACE reads with MiXCR, one entry per CDR3 protein. This sample has some 640,000 distinct CDR3 sequences, with under 30% found just once. This clonotype was observed a handful of times. Given a much more abundant clone one base away, this may be a read error. CDR1 and CDR2 from the germline V gene are DFQATT and SNEGSKA (reference sequence). The CDR3 is 14 amino acids.

Material for sequencing was blood. The TCR originated in a woman over 75 in good health. This chain links TRBV20-1 with TRBJ1-2; TRBD1 is a possible D gene (5 bases). CDR3 nucleotides: TGCAGTGCTGGAGATCAGGGAGGGAACTATGGCTACACCTTC. This codes for CSAGDQGGNYGYTF.